The source of this T cell receptor beta chain is a study of radiotherapy plus CTLA-4 blockade in lung cancer listed by TCRdb under 2018. Concerning the study at large: Objective responses occurred in 15% to 20% of enrolled patients, and roughly 30% achieved disease control. Study-level results and caveats: After treatment with radiotherapy and ipilimumab, TCR clones that came from tumors expanded in the peripheral blood. Early dynamic changes in blood T cell clones, together with increased serum interferon-beta after radiation, were reported as the strongest predictors of response.

Libraries came from the immunoSEQ multiplex PCR assay. In its TCRdb copy, this immuneACCESS table keeps in-frame sequences only and misses some clones. Where compared with another copy, unresolved V genes explain less than half of these, and the others have no known cause. The sample table shows roughly 42,000 clones, and roughly 65% are seen once. In total, the top ten clones hold 15% to 20% of the sample. Regarding this clone: It lacks a known antigen. Base qualities are not provided; no much larger clone lies one nucleotide away.

Focal radiation therapy combined with CTLA-4 blockade (ipilimumab) was tested in patients with chemo-refractory metastatic non-small-cell lung cancer. V and J are truncated by 7 bases and 4 bases respectively, leaving an intervening sequence of 11 bases. In the germline V gene (reference sequence), CDR1 corresponds to GTSNPN and CDR2 to SVGIG. Taken from cysteine to phenylalanine, the CDR3 has 11 residues. The entry retains the CDR3 DNA only, 33 bases that are in frame from base 1. The origin of this receptor is a human donor with non-small cell lung cancer who had a partial response to radiotherapy plus ipilimumab. The sequences come from peripheral blood, collected from a patient treated with radiotherapy plus ipilimumab. The chain uses TRBV30 and TRBJ2-7; the D segment cannot be called with confidence. The CDR3 region reads CASMTGYEQYF. The nucleotides are TGTGCCTCGATGACCGGGTACGAGCAGTACTTC.